Each of the 24 T cell receptor beta chains below was sequenced from the same sample in a study of CD8 T cells in ankylosing spondylitis. Study-wide results and caveats: A motif of eight highly homologous TCR beta variants was seen as apparently characteristic of ankylosing spondylitis blood.

Via MiXCR, TCRdb re-called the 5' RACE reads, giving one row per CDR3 protein. Found here are hundreds of thousands of distinct CDR3 sequences, 10% to 15% of them singletons; the top ten hold more than 0.5%. Their recognized antigens are unknown. The sample comprised blood, either unsorted or a sorted T cell fraction (not recorded which). These receptor sequences come from a male donor with ankylosing spondylitis.

This chain connects TRBV6-5 to TRBJ1-3; D unclear. The CDR3 totals 11 residues. Trimming cost V 2 bases and J 10 bases, with 6 bases left between them. Germline V gene lookup returns CDR1 MNHEY and CDR2 SVGAGI. The CDR3 region is CASSYKDTIYF. As DNA, the CDR3 is TGTGCCAGCAGTTACAAGGATACCATATATTTT.

Here the CDR3 DNA reads TGCAGTGAGGGGGGGTTCGATGAGCAGTTCTTC. Residues: CSEGGFDEQFF. This chain uses TRBV20-1 with TRBJ2-1, with a possible D match to TRBD2 (7 bases). V lost 7 bases, J lost 8 bases, and 12 bases lay in between. Germline V gene lookup returns CDR1 DFQATT and CDR2 SNEGSKA (reference sequence). The CDR3 has 11 residues.

This clonotype was counted a few times. The chain uses TRBV30 and TRBJ2-7, with D perhaps assigned TRBD1 or TRBD2 (6 bases each). The V end lost 0 bases, the J end lost 0 bases, and 15 bases lay between the germline ends. The CDR3 has 16 residues. Germline V gene sequence: CDR1 GTSNPN, CDR2 SVGIG (reference sequence). The CDR3 coding sequence is TGTGCCTGGAGTGTACTGGGGGGCGATAGCTCCTACGAGCAGTACTTC. It translates to CAWSVLGGDSSYEQYF.

The sample holds many counts of this clonotype. The chain couples TRBV27 to TRBJ1-2, with a weak D call TRBD1 (5 bases). The CDR3 has 14 amino acids. Germline V gives CDR1 MNHEY, CDR2 SMNVEV (reference sequence). V shed 0 bases and J shed 10 bases, with 15 bases lying between them. The CDR3 is CASSLSQDRGVYTF. CDR3 DNA sequence: TGTGCCAGCAGTTTATCCCAGGACCGAGGGGTCTACACCTTC.

The chain combines TRBV11-2 with TRBJ1-5, with D perhaps TRBD1 (6 bases). Germline CDR1 and CDR2: SGHAT and FQNNGV. The germline V and J ends were trimmed by 1 base and 2 bases, with 18 bases remaining between them. CDR3 size: 18 residues. CDR3 residues: CASSLGPRGGGRNQPQHF. The CDR3 DNA reads as TGTGCCAGCAGCTTAGGCCCCAGGGGAGGAGGGCGCAATCAGCCCCAGCATTTT.

The gene calls are TRBV7-2 and TRBJ2-4, with D hard to call. Trimming cost V 3 bases and J 6 bases, with 6 bases left between them. The germline V gene encodes CDR1 SGHTA and CDR2 FQGNSA. This CDR3 has 12 amino acids. This CDR3 is CASSFGRNIQYF. Here the CDR3 DNA reads TGTGCCAGCAGCTTCGGCAGAAACATTCAGTACTTC.

This chain links TRBV4-2 with TRBJ2-3; D is unclear. This CDR3 has 13 residues. Germline-derived CDR1 and CDR2 are LGHNA and YNFKEQ. Trimming removed 1 base from V and 4 bases from J, with 6 bases in between. CDR3 coding DNA: TGTGCCAGCAGCCAAGTCGAGCCAGATACGCAGTATTTT. This sequence encodes CASSQVEPDTQYF.

This clonotype was picked up many times. The chain links TRBV29-1 to TRBJ2-5; D possibly uses TRBD1 or TRBD2 (7 bases each). This CDR3 is built from 13 residues. With 8 bases removed from V and 6 bases from J, the gap between germline ends came to 19 bases. CDR1 is SQVTM, CDR2 ANQGSEA, per germline. This chain's CDR3 is CSSGGGKLKTQYF. The CDR3 DNA reads as TGCAGCTCAGGGGGGGGGAAACTGAAGACCCAGTACTTC.

The rearrangement joins TRBV20-1 to TRBJ2-1; no reliable D call. The ends were cut back, 1 base at V and 0 bases at J, with 10 bases in the middle. The CDR3 length is 15 residues. CDR1 and CDR2 from the germline V gene are DFQATT and SNEGSKA (reference sequence). The CDR3 here is CSARGRTSSYNEQFF. The CDR3 region has the DNA TGCAGTGCTAGAGGCAGGACCAGCTCCTACAATGAGCAGTTCTTC.

This clonotype showed up many times. CDR3: CASSARGETQYF. CDR3 coding DNA: TGTGCCAGCAGTGCAAGGGGAGAGACCCAGTACTTC. V and J are TRBV9 and TRBJ2-5; D perhaps matches TRBD1 (5 bases). With 5 bases removed from V and 4 bases from J, the gap between germline ends came to 9 bases. This CDR3 has 12 residues. The germline V gene encodes CDR1 SGDLS and CDR2 YYNGEE.

This clonotype was seen ten or more times. The genes are TRBV12-3 or TRBV12-4 and TRBJ1-6; the D is unclear. V lost 6 bases and J 10 bases, leaving 7 bases between the germline ends. This CDR3 spans 11 amino acids. The CDR3 spells CASSAASPLHF. CDR3 in DNA: TGTGCCAGCAGCGCGGCGTCACCCCTCCACTTT.

This chain joins TRBV7-9 and TRBJ1-1; 10 bases are shared with TRBD1. The junction had 8 bases not matched to a gene; V was cut back by 2 bases and J by 5 bases. Germline CDR1 reads SEHNR; CDR2 reads FQNEAQ (reference sequence). This CDR3 spans 16 amino acids. In DNA, the CDR3 is TGTGCCAGCAGCTTACCCTGGACAGGGGGTAAGACTGAAGCTTTCTTT. This gives the protein CASSLPWTGGKTEAFF.

In its sample, this clonotype was seen many times. The chain employs TRBV10-3 and TRBJ2-1; 8 positions match TRBD1. The CDR3 runs 14 residues. Germline loops: CDR1 ENHRY, CDR2 SYGVKD. Trimming cost V 5 bases and J 5 bases; bases outside gene matches: 5. The CDR3 DNA reads as TGTGCCATCAGTCGACAGGGGAACGACAATGAGCAGTTCTTC. Residues: CAISRQGNDNEQFF.

This chain connects TRBV7-2 to TRBJ2-3; no firm D call. The germline V and J ends were trimmed by 5 bases and 9 bases, with 24 bases remaining between them. The V gene's germline CDR1 is SGHTA and CDR2 FQGNSA. This CDR3 is 16 amino acids long. The CDR3 spells CASSQDQRTGFGTQYF. The CDR3 nucleotides read TGTGCCAGCAGCCAGGATCAGCGCACCGGGTTTGGAACGCAGTATTTT.

This clonotype appeared a few times. This sequence joins TRBV4-3 and TRBJ2-2; D gene uncertain. From germline, CDR1 is LGHNA and CDR2 YSLEER. The CDR3 loop spans 14 amino acids. Trimming removed 1 base at V and 5 bases at J, with 8 bases between. CDR3 protein: CASSQGDRTGELFF. The DNA of the CDR3 is TGCGCCAGCAGCCAAGGAGACCGGACCGGGGAGCTGTTTTTT.

This clonotype was recorded at least ten times. V usage is TRBV20-1 and J usage is TRBJ1-5, with 8 positions matching TRBD1. After removal of 6 bases from V and 5 bases from J, the junction contained 6 bases not matched to a gene. Per germline, CDR1 DFQATT and CDR2 SNEGSKA (reference sequence). The CDR3 is 13 amino acids. CDR3 sequence reads: CSARQGLDQPQHF. The CDR3 bases are TGCAGTGCGCGACAGGGGCTGGATCAGCCCCAGCATTTT.

The rearrangement joins TRBV6-5 to TRBJ1-2; TRBD1 aligns across 8 bases. This CDR3 is built from 15 residues. V shed 0 bases, J shed 8 bases, and the junction held 8 bases outside the gene matches. The germline V gene encodes CDR1 MNHEY and CDR2 SVGAGI. This chain's CDR3 is CASSYSVQGVRGYTF. In DNA, the CDR3 is TGTGCCAGCAGTTACTCGGTACAGGGGGTTCGCGGCTACACCTTC.

The chain couples TRBV4-3 to TRBJ1-4, with TRBD1 matching over 8 bases. Per the germline V gene, CDR1 is LGHNA and CDR2 is YSLEER. With 4 bases clipped from V and 7 bases from J, the junction kept 2 bases outside the gene matches. The CDR3 contains 13 residues. The CDR3 spells CASSLRGLEKLFF. The DNA of the CDR3 is TGCGCCAGCAGCCTCAGGGGGCTTGAAAAACTGTTTTTT.

The chain links TRBV3-1 to TRBJ2-7, with 7 bases that match TRBD1. Germline values: CDR1 LGHDT, CDR2 YNNKEL (reference sequence). Trimming cost V 4 bases and J 3 bases; bases outside gene matches: 6. The CDR3 is 14 residues long. The CDR3 sequence: CASSLGTAYYEQYF. As DNA, the CDR3 is TGTGCCAGCAGCCTGGGGACAGCATACTACGAGCAGTACTTC.

This clonotype has a count of ten or more. The chain employs TRBV5-1 and TRBJ1-1; D is possibly TRBD1 (5 bases). V lost 0 bases and J 6 bases, leaving 9 bases between the germline ends. Germline V gives CDR1 SGHRS, CDR2 YFSETQ. The length of the CDR3 is 13 residues. The CDR3 DNA sequence: TGCGCCAGCAGCTTGGTAGGGGTTGCTGAAGCTTTCTTT. Encoded protein: CASSLVGVAEAFF.

The chain links TRBV6-1 to TRBJ1-5, with D unresolved. Between the trimmed V and J ends, which lost 1 base and 0 bases, there was a span of 22 bases. The CDR3 loop spans 20 amino acids. CDR1 MNHNS and CDR2 SASEGT come from the germline V gene. CDR3 bases: TGTGCCAGCAGTGAAGATTCGGGCTTAATTTCGGTTTATAGCAATCAGCCCCAGCATTTT. Amino acids: CASSEDSGLISVYSNQPQHF.

V and J are TRBV18 and TRBJ2-1, with 10 bases matching TRBD1. V shed 6 bases, J shed 4 bases, and the junction held 6 bases outside the gene matches. The CDR3 covers 15 residues. Germline lookup yields CDR1 KGHSH and CDR2 LQKENI. This CDR3 reads CASSDDRGLYNEQFF. CDR3 DNA: TGTGCCAGCTCGGACGACAGGGGGCTATACAATGAGCAGTTCTTC.

This clonotype showed up many times. This chain connects TRBV20-1 to TRBJ1-6; D possibly corresponds to TRBD1 (5 bases). Looked up from germline, CDR1 is DFQATT and CDR2 is SNEGSKA (reference sequence). V gave up 7 bases and J gave up 9 bases, with 16 bases separating them. There are 13 residues in the CDR3. This CDR3 is CSVIKGFGSPLHF. CDR3 nucleotides: TGCAGTGTGATAAAGGGGTTCGGTTCACCCCTCCACTTT.

This clonotype was detected many times. The rearrangement links TRBV10-3 to TRBJ2-2; 8 positions agree with TRBD2. With V trimmed by 6 bases and J by 6 bases, 12 bases remained unmatched. The germline V gene has CDR1 ENHRY and CDR2 SYGVKD. The CDR3 consists of 16 residues. CDR3: CAIRDTSGEGPGELFF. The CDR3 nucleotides are TGTGCCATCAGGGACACTAGCGGAGAGGGGCCCGGGGAGCTGTTTTTT.